The T cell receptor (beta chain) under discussion was sequenced for a study of T cell responses to AZD1222 COVID-19 vaccine. Broader study findings: White British ancestry dominated among donors, who included more females, and clonal diversity was possibly underestimated.

Clones were sequenced by immunoSEQ multiplex PCR, and TCRdb holds only the in-frame ones, with some missing. The table records 100,000 to 150,000 clones, around 94% of them present only once. V lost 4 bases and J 4 bases, leaving 11 bases between the germline ends. The CDR3 covers 13 residues. Germline V CDR1 and CDR2: MGHRA, YSYEKL. In the case of this clone: The antigen remains unidentified.

Sequenced here: peripheral blood, sampled on day 0 of AZD1222 vaccination. The sequence came from an adult in good health. The rearrangement joins TRBV4-1 to TRBJ2-7; a possible D gene is TRBD2 (5 bases). CDR3 protein: CASSLRVGYEQYF. The CDR3 region has the DNA TGCGCCAGCAGCCTGAGGGTCGGTTACGAGCAGTACTTC.